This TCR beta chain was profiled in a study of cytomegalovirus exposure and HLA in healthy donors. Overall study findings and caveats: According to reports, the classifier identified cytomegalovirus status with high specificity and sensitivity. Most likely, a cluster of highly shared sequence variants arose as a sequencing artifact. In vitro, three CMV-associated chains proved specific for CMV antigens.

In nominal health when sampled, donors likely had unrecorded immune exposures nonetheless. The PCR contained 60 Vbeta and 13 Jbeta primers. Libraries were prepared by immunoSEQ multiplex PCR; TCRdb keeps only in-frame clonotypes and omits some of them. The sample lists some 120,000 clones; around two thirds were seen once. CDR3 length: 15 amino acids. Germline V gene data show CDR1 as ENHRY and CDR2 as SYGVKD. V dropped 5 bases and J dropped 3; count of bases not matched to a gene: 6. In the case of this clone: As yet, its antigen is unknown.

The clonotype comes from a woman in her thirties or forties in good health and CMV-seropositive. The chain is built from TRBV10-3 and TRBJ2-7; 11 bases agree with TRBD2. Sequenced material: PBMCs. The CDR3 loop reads CAISTSGSGLYEQYF. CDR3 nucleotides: TGTGCCATCAGTACTAGCGGGAGTGGCCTCTACGAGCAGTACTTC.